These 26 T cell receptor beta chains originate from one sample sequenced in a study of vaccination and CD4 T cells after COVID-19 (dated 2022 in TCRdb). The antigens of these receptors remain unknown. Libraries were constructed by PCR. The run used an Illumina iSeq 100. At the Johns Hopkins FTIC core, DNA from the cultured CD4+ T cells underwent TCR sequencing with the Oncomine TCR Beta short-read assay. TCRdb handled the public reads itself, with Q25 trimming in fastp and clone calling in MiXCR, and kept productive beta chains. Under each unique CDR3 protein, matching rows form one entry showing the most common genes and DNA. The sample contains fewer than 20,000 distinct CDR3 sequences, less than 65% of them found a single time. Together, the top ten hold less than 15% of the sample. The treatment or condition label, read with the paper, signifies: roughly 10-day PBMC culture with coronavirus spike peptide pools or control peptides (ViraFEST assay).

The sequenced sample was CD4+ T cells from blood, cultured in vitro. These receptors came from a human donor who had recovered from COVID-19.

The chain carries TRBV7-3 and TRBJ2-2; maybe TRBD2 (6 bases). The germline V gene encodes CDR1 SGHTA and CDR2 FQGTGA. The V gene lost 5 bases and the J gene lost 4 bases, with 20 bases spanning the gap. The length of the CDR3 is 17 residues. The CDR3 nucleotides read TGTGCCAGCAGCCCTAGAGCCTACCCCGGGGGCACCGGGGAGCTGTTTTTT. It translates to CASSPRAYPGGTGELFF.

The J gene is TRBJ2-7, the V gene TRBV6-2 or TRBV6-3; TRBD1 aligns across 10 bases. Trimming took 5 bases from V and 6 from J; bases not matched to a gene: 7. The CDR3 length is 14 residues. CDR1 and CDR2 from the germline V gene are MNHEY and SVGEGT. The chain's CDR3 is CASSIYRDRGEQYF. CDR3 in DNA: TGTGCCAGCAGTATTTACCGGGACAGGGGCGAGCAGTACTTC.

Here the CDR3 reads CASSGGSSGSGELFF. The CDR3 coding sequence is TGCGCCAGCAGTGGGGGGTCATCTGGGTCCGGGGAGCTGTTTTTT. The V and J genes are TRBV10-1 and TRBJ2-2, with D perhaps matching TRBD1 or TRBD2 (5 bases each). Germline values: CDR1 WNHNN, CDR2 SYGVQD (reference sequence). This CDR3 comprises 15 residues. Deletions cut 4 bases from V and 6 bases from J, with 15 bases between.

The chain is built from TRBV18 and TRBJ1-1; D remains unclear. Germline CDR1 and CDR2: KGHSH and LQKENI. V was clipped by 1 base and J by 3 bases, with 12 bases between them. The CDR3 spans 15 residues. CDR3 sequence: CASSPLDRIDTEAFF. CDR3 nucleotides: TGTGCCAGCTCACCACTGGATCGTATCGACACTGAAGCTTTCTTT.

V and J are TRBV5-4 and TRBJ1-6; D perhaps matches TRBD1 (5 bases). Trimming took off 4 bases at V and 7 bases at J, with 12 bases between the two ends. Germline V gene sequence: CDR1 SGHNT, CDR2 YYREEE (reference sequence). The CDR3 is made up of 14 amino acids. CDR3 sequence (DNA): TGTGCCAGCAGCCCGGGACGGGAGAATTCACCCCTCCACTTT. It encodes CASSPGRENSPLHF.

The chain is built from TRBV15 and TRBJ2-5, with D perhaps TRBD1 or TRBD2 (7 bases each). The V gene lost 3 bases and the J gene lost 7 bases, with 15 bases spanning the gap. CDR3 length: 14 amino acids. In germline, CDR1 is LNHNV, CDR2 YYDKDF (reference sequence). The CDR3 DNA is TGTGCCACCAGCAGGGGAGGGGGCTTTTGGACCCAGTACTTC. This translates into CATSRGGGFWTQYF.

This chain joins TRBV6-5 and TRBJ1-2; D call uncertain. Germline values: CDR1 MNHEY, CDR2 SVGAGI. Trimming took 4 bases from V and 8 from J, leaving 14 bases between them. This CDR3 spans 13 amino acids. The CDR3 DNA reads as TGTGCCAGCAGTTTAGAGGGATCAACGGGCTACACCTTC. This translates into CASSLEGSTGYTF.

This CDR3 is CASSRPWTELEQYF. The CDR3, as DNA: TGTGCCAGCAGCAGGCCTTGGACGGAGCTGGAGCAGTACTTC. The chain is built from TRBV21-1 and TRBJ2-7. TRBV21-1 is a pseudogene. The CDR3 is 14 amino acids.

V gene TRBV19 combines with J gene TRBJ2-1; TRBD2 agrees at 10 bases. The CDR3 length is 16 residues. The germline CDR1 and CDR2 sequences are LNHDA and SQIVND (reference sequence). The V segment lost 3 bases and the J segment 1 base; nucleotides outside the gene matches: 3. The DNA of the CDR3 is TGTGCCAGTAGTATTTCGACTAGCGGGTCCTACAATGAGCAGTTCTTC. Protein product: CASSISTSGSYNEQFF.

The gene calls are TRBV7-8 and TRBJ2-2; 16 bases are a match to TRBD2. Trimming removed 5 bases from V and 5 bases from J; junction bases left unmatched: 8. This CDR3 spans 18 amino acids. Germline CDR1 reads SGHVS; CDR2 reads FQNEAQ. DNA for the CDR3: TGTGCCAGCAGCATGGGACTAGCGGGAGGGCCGGGTACCGGGGAGCTGTTTTTT. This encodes CASSMGLAGGPGTGELFF.

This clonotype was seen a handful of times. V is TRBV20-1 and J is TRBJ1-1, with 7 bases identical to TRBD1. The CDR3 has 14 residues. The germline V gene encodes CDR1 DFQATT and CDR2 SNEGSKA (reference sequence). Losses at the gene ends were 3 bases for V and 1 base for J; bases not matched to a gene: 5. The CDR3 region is CSARGGQTNTEAFF. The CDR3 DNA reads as TGCAGTGCTAGGGGGGGACAGACGAACACTGAAGCTTTCTTT.

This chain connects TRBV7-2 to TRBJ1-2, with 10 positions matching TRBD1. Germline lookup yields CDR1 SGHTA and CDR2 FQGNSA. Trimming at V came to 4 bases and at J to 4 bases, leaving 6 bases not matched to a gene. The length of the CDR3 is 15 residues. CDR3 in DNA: TGTGCCAGCAGCTACCGGGACAGGGGAGGCTATGGCTACACCTTC. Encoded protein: CASSYRDRGGYGYTF.

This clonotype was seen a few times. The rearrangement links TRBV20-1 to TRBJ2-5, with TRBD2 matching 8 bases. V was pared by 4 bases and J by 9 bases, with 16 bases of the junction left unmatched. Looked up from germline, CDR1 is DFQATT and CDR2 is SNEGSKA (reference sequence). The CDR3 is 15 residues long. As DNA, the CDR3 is TGCAGTGCTAAGTCTAGCGGGTCGGTGCAAGGGGCCCAGTACTTC. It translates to CSAKSSGSVQGAQYF.

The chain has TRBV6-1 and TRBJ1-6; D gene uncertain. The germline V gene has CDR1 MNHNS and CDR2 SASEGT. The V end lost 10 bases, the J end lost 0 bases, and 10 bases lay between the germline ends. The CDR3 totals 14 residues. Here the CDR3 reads CATGEGSYNSPLHF. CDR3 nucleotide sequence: TGTGCCACCGGGGAGGGCTCCTATAATTCACCCCTCCACTTT.

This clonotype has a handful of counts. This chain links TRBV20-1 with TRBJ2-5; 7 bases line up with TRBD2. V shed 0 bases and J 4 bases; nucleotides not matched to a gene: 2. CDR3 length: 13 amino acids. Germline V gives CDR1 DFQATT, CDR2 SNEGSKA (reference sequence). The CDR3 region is CSARELAGETQYF. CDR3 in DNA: TGCAGTGCTAGAGAGTTAGCGGGAGAGACCCAGTACTTC.

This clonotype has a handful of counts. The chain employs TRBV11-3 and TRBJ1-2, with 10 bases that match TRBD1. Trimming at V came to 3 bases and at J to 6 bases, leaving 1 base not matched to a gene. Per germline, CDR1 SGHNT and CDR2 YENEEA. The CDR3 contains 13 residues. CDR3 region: CASSFGQGDGYTF. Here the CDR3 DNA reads TGTGCCAGCAGCTTCGGACAGGGGGATGGCTACACCTTC.

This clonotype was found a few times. The CDR3 sequence is CASSGPTDTQYF. CDR3 coding DNA: TGTGCCAGTAGTGGGCCGACAGATACGCAGTATTTT. The J gene is TRBJ2-3, the V gene TRBV19; D remains ambiguous. Trimming left V 5 bases short and J 3 bases short, with 6 bases between. CDR3 size: 12 residues. The germline V gene has CDR1 LNHDA and CDR2 SQIVND (reference sequence).

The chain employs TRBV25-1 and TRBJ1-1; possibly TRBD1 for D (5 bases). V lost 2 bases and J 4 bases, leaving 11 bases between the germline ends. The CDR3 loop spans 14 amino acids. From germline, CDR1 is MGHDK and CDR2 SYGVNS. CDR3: CASSEAGWGTEAFF. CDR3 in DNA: TGTGCCAGCAGTGAAGCAGGGTGGGGCACTGAAGCTTTCTTT.

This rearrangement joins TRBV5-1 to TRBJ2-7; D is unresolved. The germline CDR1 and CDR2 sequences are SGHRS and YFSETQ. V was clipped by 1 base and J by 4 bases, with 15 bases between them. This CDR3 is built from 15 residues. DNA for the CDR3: TGCGCCAGCAGCTTGTCCGGGCAGGCTTCATACGAGCAGTACTTC. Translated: CASSLSGQASYEQYF.

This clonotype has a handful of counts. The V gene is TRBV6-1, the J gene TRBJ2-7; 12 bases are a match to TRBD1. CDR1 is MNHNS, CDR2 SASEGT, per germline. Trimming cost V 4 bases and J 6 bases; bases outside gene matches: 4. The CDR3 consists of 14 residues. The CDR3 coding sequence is TGTGCCAGCAGTGGCGCGGGACAGGGGGCCGAGCAGTACTTC. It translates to CASSGAGQGAEQYF.

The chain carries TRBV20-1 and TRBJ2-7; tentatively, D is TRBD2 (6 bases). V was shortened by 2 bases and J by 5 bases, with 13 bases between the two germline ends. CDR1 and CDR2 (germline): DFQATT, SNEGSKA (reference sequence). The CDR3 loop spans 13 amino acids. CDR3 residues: CSARRGSLDEQYF. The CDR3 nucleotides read TGCAGTGCTAGACGGGGGAGTTTGGACGAGCAGTACTTC.

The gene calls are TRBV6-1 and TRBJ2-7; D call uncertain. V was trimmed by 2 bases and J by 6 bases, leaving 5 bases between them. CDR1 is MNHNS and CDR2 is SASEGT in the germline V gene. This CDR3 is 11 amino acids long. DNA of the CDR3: TGTGCCAGCAGTGAACTCGGCGAGCAGTACTTC. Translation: CASSELGEQYF.

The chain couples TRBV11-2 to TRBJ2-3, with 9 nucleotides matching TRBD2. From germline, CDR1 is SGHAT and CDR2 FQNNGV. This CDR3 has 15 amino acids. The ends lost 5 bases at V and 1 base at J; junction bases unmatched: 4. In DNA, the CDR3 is TGTGCCAGCAGCATCTGGACTAGCGGCACAGATACGCAGTATTTT. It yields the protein CASSIWTSGTDTQYF.

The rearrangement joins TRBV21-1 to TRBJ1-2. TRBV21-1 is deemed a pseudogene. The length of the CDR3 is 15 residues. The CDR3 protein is CASSKDGESNYGYTF. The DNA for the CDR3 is TGTGCCAGCAGCAAAGACGGGGAGTCTAACTATGGCTACACCTTC.

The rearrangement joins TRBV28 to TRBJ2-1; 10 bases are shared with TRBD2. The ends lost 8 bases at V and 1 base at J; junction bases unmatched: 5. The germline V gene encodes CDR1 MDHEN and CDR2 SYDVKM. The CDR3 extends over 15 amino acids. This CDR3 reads CASVTSGTSYNEQFF. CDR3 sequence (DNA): TGTGCCAGCGTTACTAGCGGGACTTCCTACAATGAGCAGTTCTTC.

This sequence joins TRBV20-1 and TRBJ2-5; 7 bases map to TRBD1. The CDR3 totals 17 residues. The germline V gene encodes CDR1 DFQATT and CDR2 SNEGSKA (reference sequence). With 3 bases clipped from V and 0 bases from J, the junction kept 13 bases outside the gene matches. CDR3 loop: CSASPIPPGTDQETQYF. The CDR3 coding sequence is TGCAGTGCTAGTCCAATACCCCCCGGGACAGACCAAGAGACCCAGTACTTC.